The text below deals with one T cell receptor (beta chain). Antigen: not known. These data come from a study of OX40 agonist ivuxolimab in advanced cancers. General study results and limits: Average numbers of expanded clones were greater in CD8+ T cells than in CD4+. At 0.1-3.0 mg/kg, partial responders had clonal expansion among the lowest observed.

The ends were cut back, 4 bases at V and 4 bases at J, with 8 bases in the middle. Per the germline V gene, CDR1 is MNHEY and CDR2 is SMNVEV (reference sequence). The CDR3 contains 12 residues. TCRdb keeps only in-frame clones here, not all; method: immunoSEQ multiplex PCR. The profile shows approximately 90,000 clones, roughly 89% of them singletons. The chain links TRBV27 to TRBJ2-7, with a tentative D call TRBD2 (6 bases). The sequences come from CD4+ or CD8+ T cells sorted from blood, collected in a trial of the OX40 agonist ivuxolimab. The clonotype was recovered from an adult with an advanced solid tumor such as melanoma, head and neck, liver or kidney cancer. This CDR3 is CASSSGGYEQYF. In DNA, the CDR3 is TGTGCCAGCAGTTCCGGAGGGTACGAGCAGTACTTC.